This T cell receptor beta chain appears in the sequencing data of a study of metastatic and nonmetastatic thyroid tumors. Findings of the study overall: For both blood and tumor, malignant thyroid tumors reportedly showed significantly higher TCR beta diversity than benign nodules did.

Nobody among the patients had been given any treatment before thyroid surgery. The CDR3 has 15 residues. V lost 3 bases, J lost 5 bases, and 8 bases stayed unmatched. This clone was counted at least ten times. Antigen unknown. This sequence may be a read error, since a much larger clone differs from it by one base. Original processing methods: Researchers built a distant-metastasis classifier for papillary thyroid cancer that drew on CDR3 differences across clinicopathological groups. MiXCR re-clonotyped the PCR reads for TCRdb. TCRdb, not the authors, supplied the V and J calls. Of tens of thousands of clones listed, about 12% are singletons.

The chain uses TRBV12-3 or TRBV12-4 and TRBJ1-1; 8 bases are shared with TRBD1. The receptor comes from a female donor with papillary thyroid cancer or a benign thyroid nodule (not recorded which). Some clones in this sample may be carry-over from other donors' samples. Specimen: blood. CDR3 loop: CASSFACRGLTEAFF. DNA of the CDR3: TGTGCCAGCAGTTTCGCGTGCAGGGGGCTAACTGAAGCTTTCTTT.